Below are 24 T cell receptor beta chains sequenced from a single sample in a study of blood T cell repertoires in COVID-19. The method was immunoSEQ multiplex PCR; TCRdb's version includes in-frame clones alone and lacks a portion of them. The sample lists some 51,000 clones, 85% to 95% occurring once. Sequenced: peripheral blood. These receptors were collected from a man aged 50 to 60 with acute or convalescent COVID-19.

This chain links TRBV14 with TRBJ1-5; D remains unclear. The V gene lost 3 bases and the J gene lost 6 bases, with 9 bases spanning the gap. The CDR3 extends over 13 amino acids. Germline V lookup: CDR1 SGHDN, CDR2 FVKESK. The CDR3 spells CASSQGAGQPQHF. The CDR3 nucleotides read TGTGCCAGCAGCCAGGGTGCAGGTCAGCCCCAGCATTTT.

V gene TRBV18 combines with J gene TRBJ1-1; the D gene is possibly TRBD1 (5 bases). V lost 4 bases to trimming and J lost 1 base, with 13 bases between them. The germline V gene has CDR1 KGHSH and CDR2 LQKENI. This CDR3 is built from 15 residues. The CDR3 protein is CASSLTTGENTEAFF. As DNA, the CDR3 is TGTGCCAGCTCACTTACAACGGGGGAGAACACTGAAGCTTTCTTT.

This chain connects TRBV12-5 to TRBJ1-1; D gene ambiguous. From germline, CDR1 is LGHNT and CDR2 FRNRAP. This CDR3 has 12 amino acids. Deletions cut 5 bases from V and 0 bases from J, with 4 bases between. CDR3: CASGLMNTEAFF. The CDR3 bases are TGTGCTAGTGGTCTTATGAACACTGAAGCTTTCTTT. Complete variable domain (other parts from reference TRBV12-5 and TRBJ1-1): DARVTQTPRHKVTEMGQEVTMRCQPILGHNTVFWYRQTMMQGLELLAYFRNRAPLDDSGMPKDRFSAEMPDATLATLKIQPSEPRDSAVYFCASGLMNTEAFFGQGTRLTVV.

The chain recombines TRBV2 with TRBJ2-2; 9 positions match TRBD2. Germline V gene lookup returns CDR1 SNHLY and CDR2 FYNNEI. V was clipped by 7 bases and J by 4 bases; unmatched bases: 7. The length of the CDR3 is 15 residues. CDR3 amino acids: CASTGLAGRTGELFF. In DNA, the CDR3 is TGTGCCAGCACCGGTCTAGCGGGGCGCACCGGGGAGCTGTTTTTT.

The chain couples TRBV4-2 to TRBJ2-5; 8 nucleotides agree with TRBD2. The CDR3 contains 14 residues. J gave up 5 bases and V 1 base, and 3 bases lay outside the gene matches. CDR1 is LGHNA and CDR2 is YNFKEQ in the germline V gene. CDR3 residues: CASSQAGGYETQYF. DNA of the CDR3: TGTGCCAGCAGCCAAGCGGGGGGGTATGAGACCCAGTACTTC.

This sequence joins TRBV15 and TRBJ1-2; D perhaps matches TRBD1 (6 bases). V lost 6 bases and J 6 bases, leaving 20 bases between the germline ends. The length of the CDR3 is 15 residues. Germline V CDR1 and CDR2: LNHNV, YYDKDF (reference sequence). DNA of the CDR3: TGTGCCACCAGTTCTACCTACAGGGAGGGGAATGGCTACACCTTC. Translation: CATSSTYREGNGYTF. Full variable domain (outside the CDR3, taken from reference TRBV15 and TRBJ1-2): DAMVIQNPRYQVTQFGKPVTLSCSQTLNHNVMYWYQQKSSQAPKLLFHYYDKDFNNEADTPDNFQSRRPNTSFCFLDIRSPGLGDTAMYLCATSSTYREGNGYTFGSGTRLTVV.

J is TRBJ1-1 and V is TRBV10-3, with 12 bases that match TRBD1. The CDR3 is made up of 13 amino acids. Germline lookup yields CDR1 ENHRY and CDR2 SYGVKD. The V segment lost 6 bases and the J segment 5 bases; nucleotides outside the gene matches: 1. CDR3 sequence reads: CAIRGQGATEAFF. The CDR3 nucleotides read TGTGCCATCAGGGGACAGGGGGCGACTGAAGCTTTCTTT.

The V gene is TRBV7-2, the J gene TRBJ2-3, with D maybe TRBD1 (6 bases). Germline V gene data show CDR1 as SGHTA and CDR2 as FQGNSA. V dropped 1 base and J dropped 1 base, with 15 bases sitting between them. CDR3 length equals 17 residues. CDR3 in amino acids: CASSLENAGVGTDTQYF. The DNA for the CDR3 is TGTGCCAGCAGCTTAGAGAATGCAGGGGTTGGCACAGATACGCAGTATTTT.

The chain has TRBV30 and TRBJ2-7, with D perhaps matching TRBD1 (5 bases). The ends were cut back, 2 bases at V and 3 bases at J, with 11 bases in the middle. Germline V gene lookup returns CDR1 GTSNPN and CDR2 SVGIG (reference sequence). The CDR3 is 13 residues long. The CDR3 here is CAWSLGHDYEQYF. CDR3 nucleotide sequence: TGTGCCTGGAGTCTAGGACACGACTACGAGCAGTACTTC.

The CDR3 protein is CAIADSDTQYF. The CDR3 DNA sequence: TGTGCTATTGCGGATTCAGATACGCAGTATTTT. V gene TRBV6-5 combines with J gene TRBJ2-3; D not resolved. This CDR3 has 11 amino acids. CDR1 is MNHEY, CDR2 SVGAGI, per germline.

This chain joins TRBV14 and TRBJ2-7; 15 positions agree with TRBD2. CDR1 SGHDN and CDR2 FVKESK come from the germline V gene. J gave up 0 bases and V 3 bases, and 6 bases lay outside the gene matches. This CDR3 has 18 residues. CDR3 sequence: CASSQSGLAGGNSYEQYF. The CDR3 coding sequence is TGTGCCAGCAGCCAGTCGGGACTAGCGGGGGGAAACTCCTACGAGCAGTACTTC.

The V and J genes are TRBV30 and TRBJ2-7, with D hard to call. The ends were cut back, 1 base at V and 7 bases at J, with 11 bases in the middle. The CDR3 has 12 amino acids. Germline-derived CDR1 and CDR2 are GTSNPN and SVGIG (reference sequence). CDR3 bases: TGTGCCTGGAGTGCCGGAGCCTGGGAGCAGTACTTC. Translation gives CAWSAGAWEQYF. The whole variable domain, remainder taken from reference TRBV30 and TRBJ2-7, is SQTIHQWPATLVQPVGSPLSLECTVEGTSNPNLYWYRQAAGRGLQLLFYSVGIGQISSEVPQNLSASRPQDRQFILSSKKLLLSDSGFYLCAWSAGAWEQYFGPGTRLTVT.

This clone was found once. This chain connects TRBV2 to TRBJ1-4, with a possible D match to TRBD1 (5 bases). CDR1 and CDR2 (germline): SNHLY, FYNNEI. The CDR3 has 14 residues. V was trimmed by 6 bases and J by 5 bases, leaving 13 bases between them. CDR3 residues: CASRPGLTNEKLFF. As DNA, the CDR3 is TGTGCCAGCAGGCCGGGACTGACCAATGAAAAACTGTTTTTT.

This chain joins TRBV2 and TRBJ1-4, with D possibly TRBD1 on 5 matching bases. Germline V lookup: CDR1 SNHLY, CDR2 FYNNEI. Trimming shortened V by 2 bases and J by 10 bases, and 17 bases separated the two germline ends. This CDR3 comprises 15 residues. The CDR3 region has the DNA TGTGCCAGCAGTGAACCCAGGGTCGTTACCGGAAAACTGTTTTTT. Its protein is CASSEPRVVTGKLFF.

The chain couples TRBV11-3 to TRBJ2-1, with 9 positions matching TRBD1. Per germline, CDR1 SGHNT and CDR2 YENEEA. V shed 5 bases, J shed 4 bases, and the junction held 9 bases outside the gene matches. The CDR3 length is 16 residues. CDR3 sequence reads: CASSAGSGTGYNEQFF. DNA for the CDR3: TGTGCCAGCAGCGCAGGGTCGGGGACAGGGTACAATGAGCAGTTCTTC.

This clone has a handful of counts. The chain employs TRBV30 and TRBJ1-6; 8 bases agree with TRBD1. The length of the CDR3 is 14 residues. Germline CDR1 and CDR2: GTSNPN and SVGIG (reference sequence). Trimming removed 2 bases from V and 7 bases from J; junction bases left unmatched: 4. The CDR3 loop reads CAWSRDRKNSPLHF. CDR3 DNA sequence: TGTGCCTGGAGTAGGGACAGGAAAAATTCACCCCTCCACTTT.

V and J are TRBV11-2 and TRBJ1-4; 12 bases match TRBD1. The V gene's germline CDR1 is SGHAT and CDR2 FQNNGV. Trimming removed 5 bases from V and 7 bases from J; junction bases left unmatched: 11. The CDR3 runs to 17 residues. The CDR3 spells CASSAIKGTGGGEKLFF. The CDR3 DNA is TGTGCCAGCAGCGCCATTAAAGGGACAGGGGGCGGTGAAAAACTGTTTTTT.

This chain links TRBV7-9 with TRBJ1-1; D remains unclear. Germline assignment: CDR1 SEHNR and CDR2 FQNEAQ (reference sequence). The CDR3 is made up of 13 amino acids. The V and J ends lost 5 bases and 11 bases respectively, with 18 bases between them. CDR3 bases: TGTGCCAGCAGCCCCTCACTTGGGCAGCCGGCTTTCTTT. It encodes CASSPSLGQPAFF.

The CDR3 sequence: CASGRPGGSSNIQYF. CDR3 in DNA: TGTGCCAGCGGACGTCCAGGGGGCTCGTCGAACATTCAGTACTTC. The chain is built from TRBV2 and TRBJ2-4; 8 nucleotides agree with TRBD1. J was trimmed by 7 bases and V by 8 bases; bases with no gene match: 13. This CDR3 comprises 15 residues. Germline CDR1 SNHLY, CDR2 FYNNEI.

This rearrangement joins TRBV18 to TRBJ1-3; no clear D. The V end lost 4 bases, the J end lost 4 bases, and 8 bases lay between the germline ends. The CDR3 has 13 residues. The germline V gene encodes CDR1 KGHSH and CDR2 LQKENI. The CDR3 loop reads CASSQFAGNTIYF. CDR3 DNA: TGTGCCAGCTCACAATTTGCGGGAAACACCATATATTTT.

This chain joins TRBV7-9 and TRBJ1-1; D is undetermined. From germline, CDR1 is SEHNR and CDR2 FQNEAQ (reference sequence). With 1 base removed from V and 7 bases from J, the gap between germline ends came to 10 bases. CDR3 size: 13 residues. The CDR3 bases are TGTGCCAGCAGCTTAGAGGCGCAGCGTGAAGCTTTCTTT. Its translation: CASSLEAQREAFF.

Only one count was recorded for this clone. The chain couples TRBV18 to TRBJ2-7; D possibly corresponds to TRBD2 (5 bases). The germline CDR1 and CDR2 sequences are KGHSH and LQKENI. This CDR3 has 13 amino acids. The germline V and J ends were trimmed by 0 bases and 5 bases, with 8 bases remaining between them. The CDR3, as DNA: TGTGCCAGCTCACCACCGATGGGAGACGAGCAGTACTTC. Protein: CASSPPMGDEQYF.

This clone was found once. The chain uses TRBV28 and TRBJ1-4; possible D gene TRBD1, 6 bases. CDR1 and CDR2 (germline): MDHEN, SYDVKM. This CDR3 is 14 amino acids long. Trimming removed 2 bases from V and 8 bases from J, with 12 bases in between. The chain's CDR3 is CASSLGGGWEKLFF. CDR3 nucleotide sequence: TGTGCCAGCAGTTTAGGTGGGGGCTGGGAAAAACTGTTTTTT. The complete variable domain, with remaining parts taken from reference TRBV28 and TRBJ1-4, reads DVKVTQSSRYLVKRTGEKVFLECVQDMDHENMFWYRQDPGLGLRLIYFSYDVKMKEKGDIPEGYSVSREKKERFSLILESASTNQTSMYLCASSLGGGWEKLFFGSGTQLSVL.

The V gene is TRBV9, the J gene TRBJ2-3, with a tentative D call TRBD1 (5 bases). The CDR3 length is 15 residues. Germline CDR1 and CDR2: SGDLS and YYNGEE. Trimming stripped 1 base from V and 2 bases from J, with 11 bases between. The DNA of the CDR3 is TGTGCCAGCAGCGTAAGACAGTTACTCACAGATACGCAGTATTTT. It yields the protein CASSVRQLLTDTQYF.